The clone carrying this TCR beta chain was seen more than once but under ten times. The antigen is not known. This sample stems from a study of regulatory T cells in long-lasting Graves disease. General observations from the study: Persistent Graves' cases showed lower TCR diversity than newly diagnosed cases.

V shed 1 base and J shed 3 bases, with 10 bases lying between them. This CDR3 contains 13 residues. CDR1 is DFQATT, CDR2 SNEGSKA, per germline (reference sequence). HTBI primers from iRepertoire and Arm-PCR of CDR3 regions yielded the TCR beta libraries. TCRdb used MiXCR to reprocess the multiplex PCR reads, holding one entry per CDR3 protein. The profile shows 540,000 or so distinct CDR3 sequences, less than 15% of them singletons. Time point described: newly diagnosed GD, antithyroid drugs for less than 3 months. With RNA extracted from PBMCs as input, the TCR library was made. An endocrinology department in Xi'an, China, supplied the patients. The same data also contributed to another study, on T cells in Graves' hyperthyroidism and ophthalmopathy. That source notes: Aged 18 to 65, the patients had hyperthyroidism that was newly diagnosed and had lasted under 2 months.

The J gene is TRBJ2-7, the V gene TRBV20-1; D gene unclear. The source is a man aged 30-40 years with Graves disease. This specimen was peripheral blood mononuclear cells (PBMCs), taken at new diagnosis, from a patient treated with antithyroid drugs. For the CDR3, the DNA is TGCAGTGCTAGAGGTAGCCGGAACTACGAGCAGTACTTC. Protein: CSARGSRNYEQYF.